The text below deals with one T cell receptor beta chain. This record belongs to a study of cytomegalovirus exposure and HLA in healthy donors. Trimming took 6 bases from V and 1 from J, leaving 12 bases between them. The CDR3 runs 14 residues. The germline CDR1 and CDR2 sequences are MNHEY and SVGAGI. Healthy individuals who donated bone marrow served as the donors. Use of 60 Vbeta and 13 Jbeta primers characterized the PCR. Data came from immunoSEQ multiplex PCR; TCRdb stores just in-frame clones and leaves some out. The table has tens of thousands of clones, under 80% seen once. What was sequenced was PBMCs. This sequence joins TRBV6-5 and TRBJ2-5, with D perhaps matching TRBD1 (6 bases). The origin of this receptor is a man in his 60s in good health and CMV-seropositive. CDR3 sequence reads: CASRRHRVQETQYF. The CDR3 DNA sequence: TGTGCCAGCAGACGACACAGGGTCCAAGAGACCCAGTACTTC.